This T cell receptor beta chain was sequenced for a study of blood T cell repertoires in COVID-19 (TCRdb year 2020). Background for the entire study: Samples covering the acute and convalescent phases of COVID-19 were provided by collaborators in the United States, Italy and Spain. The prospective study material was composed of cDNA or gDNA derived from T cells, B-cell-depleted T cells, or PBMCs. The dataset comprised deeply sampled blood TCRbeta repertoires from subjects exposed to, actively infected with, or recovered from COVID-19. The repertoires were released in a freely available public database intended as a resource for research on the immune response to SARS-CoV-2. Samples were obtained from the ongoing ImmuneRACE study (first 160 participants) and from roughly 1,300 subjects provided by 6 global collaborators. A de-identified subject ID, COVID-19 status, age in years and sex were almost always included in the sample metadata. Where available, HLA class I and class II types were taken from metadata supplied by the sample provider and were not determined by assay-based typing. Overall study outcomes, separate from this receptor: Clinical and demographic metadata were provided uncurated, with the amount varying by source and participant.

Only one count was recorded for this clone. It has no known antigen specificity. Base qualities are not at hand, and no much larger clone is one base apart. Each collaborating institution followed its own protocols to collect whole blood in K2EDTA tubes. For TCRbeta analysis, collaborator samples were shipped as frozen whole blood, as isolated PBMCs, or as DNA extracted from either sample type. TCRbeta CDR3 regions were amplified from genomic DNA by means of the immunoSEQ Assay, a bias-controlled multiplex PCR. The study's own analysis went as follows. Nucleated cell counts per sample were estimated from amplification of reference gene primers within the assay. To quantify the absolute abundance of each unique TCRbeta CDR3 rearrangement, sequence reads were collapsed and filtered. For each sample, productive Simpson clonality was calculated as the square root of Simpson's diversity index across productive rearrangements. Sourced from immuneACCESS, this table was stored by TCRdb with only in-frame sequences that have V and J called. A share of the clones is absent; for the studies checked, an unresolved V gene accounts for under half, and the remainder has no known explanation. For V, J and clone size, that table is used; D and trimming come from the DNA. In this sample the table shows roughly 150,000 clones, over 70% of which occur a single time. About a tenth of the sample is taken by the ten largest.

The junction shows trimming of 11 bases on V and 4 bases on J, and the gene matches do not reach 5 bases of it. CDR1 SNHLY and CDR2 FYNNEI were looked up in the germline V gene. The CDR3 measures 12 amino acids from cysteine to phenylalanine. Of the read, only the CDR3 DNA is kept; its 36 bases are in frame from base 1. The sequence links TRBV2 to TRBJ1-1; TRBD1 lines up with 9 middle nucleotides. This clonotype was sampled from an elderly woman with active or convalescent COVID-19. Sequencing was done on a sample of peripheral blood. The sequenced DNA is TGTGCCGGAGGACAGGGGAGCACTGAAGCTTTCTTT. The translation is CAGGQGSTEAFF.